Below are 32 T cell receptor beta chains sequenced from a single sample in a study of T cells after yellow fever vaccination. MiXCR was run by TCRdb on the 5' RACE reads, yielding one entry per CDR3 protein. The sample includes 400,000 or so distinct CDR3 sequences, more than 5.5% of them seen just once. The material was PBMCs, obtained 5 days after the yellow fever booster vaccination. The receptor set was obtained from a man younger than 40 who received the YFV17D yellow fever vaccine.

Ten or more counts support this clonotype. The genes are TRBV6-2 or TRBV6-3 and TRBJ2-7; either TRBD1 or TRBD2 may fit D (5 bases each). V lost 2 bases and J lost 9, with 17 bases in between. This CDR3 contains 14 residues. Germline lookup yields CDR1 MNHEY and CDR2 SVGEGT. In nucleotides, the CDR3 is TGTGCCAGCAGTTACAACGTGAGGGGCGGCGTGCAGTACTTC. Protein: CASSYNVRGGVQYF.

The gene calls are TRBV7-2 and TRBJ2-7; D might be TRBD1 (6 bases). Trimming removed 5 bases at V and 5 bases at J, with 16 bases between. This CDR3 is 14 amino acids long. Germline V gives CDR1 SGHTA, CDR2 FQGNSA. The CDR3 nucleotides read TGTGCCAGCAGCCTCCTCCGGACAGCCAACGAGCAGTACTTC. Its protein product is CASSLLRTANEQYF.

Concerning this clonotype itself: A single base separates this from a much larger clone, so it may be a read error. V gene TRBV10-3 combines with J gene TRBJ2-2, with 8 bases matching TRBD1. The V gene end was trimmed by 10 bases and the J gene end by 2 bases; junction bases not matched to a gene: 12. In germline, CDR1 is ENHRY, CDR2 SYGVKD. The CDR3 is 16 residues long. The CDR3 is CATSGDRWRNTGELFF. CDR3 DNA: TGTGCCACCTCAGGGGACAGGTGGCGAAACACCGGGGAGCTGTTTTTT.

This clonotype was seen ten or more times. This chain connects TRBV5-6 to TRBJ2-5, with 8 bases aligning to TRBD1. Germline CDR1 reads SGHDT; CDR2 reads YYEEEE. V lost 1 base, J lost 5 bases, and 7 bases stayed unmatched. CDR3 length: 15 amino acids. The CDR3 DNA sequence: TGTGCCAGCAGCTTGTCGGCAGGGGGCGGTGAGACCCAGTACTTC. As protein: CASSLSAGGGETQYF.

This sequence joins TRBV28 and TRBJ2-1; 9 nucleotides match TRBD1. Germline assignment: CDR1 MDHEN and CDR2 SYDVKM. This CDR3 is 16 amino acids long. The J segment lost 6 bases and the V segment lost 1 base, leaving 7 bases of the junction unmatched. The CDR3 sequence: CASSLYTGGSGNEQFF. For the CDR3, the DNA is TGTGCCAGCAGTTTATATACAGGGGGCAGTGGCAATGAGCAGTTCTTC.

At least ten counts were recorded for this clonotype. V gene TRBV4-3 combines with J gene TRBJ1-5; D uncertain. The CDR3 totals 15 residues. Germline lookup yields CDR1 LGHNA and CDR2 YSLEER. V lost 0 bases and J lost 3, with 9 bases in between. The CDR3 DNA is TGCGCCAGCAGCCAAGATTCCGTTGTCAATCAGCCCCAGCATTTT. It is translated as CASSQDSVVNQPQHF.

The chain joins TRBV14 to TRBJ2-3; D possibly corresponds to TRBD2 (6 bases). Between the trimmed V and J ends, which lost 5 bases and 1 base, there was a span of 16 bases. CDR1 and CDR2 (germline): SGHDN, FVKESK. This CDR3 contains 16 residues. The CDR3 is CASSSRRAAGTDTQYF. CDR3 bases: TGTGCCAGCAGCTCACGGAGGGCCGCGGGCACAGATACGCAGTATTTT.

The sample holds a few counts of this clonotype. This chain connects TRBV29-1 to TRBJ2-5; 9 bases align to TRBD1. CDR1 SQVTM and CDR2 ANQGSEA come from the germline V gene. V trimming: 7 bases; J trimming: 4 bases; junction bases outside the gene matches: 4. The CDR3 is 12 amino acids. The CDR3 protein is CSAETGGETQYF. DNA for the CDR3: TGCAGCGCCGAGACAGGGGGAGAGACCCAGTACTTC.

This clonotype has a handful of counts. The chain recombines TRBV5-1 with TRBJ2-5, with a weak D call TRBD2 (6 bases). This CDR3 spans 18 amino acids. Trimming stripped 3 bases from V and 4 bases from J, with 25 bases between. Germline V gene data show CDR1 as SGHRS and CDR2 as YFSETQ. CDR3 nucleotides: TGCGCCAGCAGCTCGAACAGGAACAGTCGGAGGGTCCGAGAGACCCAGTACTTC. Its protein product is CASSSNRNSRRVRETQYF. Using reference TRBV5-1 and TRBJ2-5 for the parts outside the CDR3, the full variable domain is KAGVTQTPRYLIKTRGQQVTLSCSPISGHRSVSWYQQTPGQGLQFLFEYFSETQRNKGNFPGRFSGRQFSNSRSEMNVSTLELGDSALYLCASSSNRNSRRVRETQYFGPGTRLLVL.

J is TRBJ2-7 and V is TRBV13; D could derive from TRBD1 or TRBD2 (5 bases each). The CDR3 is 15 amino acids. Trimming cost V 3 bases and J 7 bases, with 19 bases left between them. CDR1 is PRHDT, CDR2 FYEKMQ, per germline (reference sequence). The CDR3 loop is CASSFASGGGAEQYF. CDR3 coding DNA: TGTGCCAGCAGCTTTGCCTCTGGGGGTGGAGCAGAGCAGTACTTC.

This clonotype was observed a few times. DNA of the CDR3: TGTGCCAGCTCACCGACTAGGACTAGCAATGAGCAGTTCTTC. This sequence encodes CASSPTRTSNEQFF. The J gene is TRBJ2-1, the V gene TRBV18, with TRBD2 identical over 7 bases. Germline V gives CDR1 KGHSH, CDR2 LQKENI. With 3 bases clipped from V and 6 bases from J, the junction kept 5 bases outside the gene matches. This CDR3 is built from 14 residues.

The chain links TRBV7-2 to TRBJ2-5; D is unclear. The CDR3 is 14 residues long. The germline V and J ends were trimmed by 5 bases and 4 bases, with 14 bases remaining between them. Germline CDR1 SGHTA, CDR2 FQGNSA. The CDR3 loop reads CASSVEAGRETQYF. CDR3 DNA sequence: TGTGCCAGCAGCGTTGAGGCCGGCAGAGAGACCCAGTACTTC.

This clonotype was picked up a small number of times. The rearrangement links TRBV7-3 to TRBJ2-1; TRBD2 is a possible D gene (5 bases). Trimming took 3 bases from V and 5 from J, leaving 14 bases between them. Per the germline V gene, CDR1 is SGHTA and CDR2 is FQGTGA. This CDR3 spans 15 amino acids. Written as DNA, the CDR3 is TGTGCCAGCAGCTTGGGAGTGGGGTCCCACAATGAGCAGTTCTTC. It is translated as CASSLGVGSHNEQFF.

This chain links TRBV5-1 with TRBJ2-1; 7 nucleotides match TRBD2. Looked up from germline, CDR1 is SGHRS and CDR2 is YFSETQ. V was pared by 4 bases and J by 4 bases, with 5 bases of the junction left unmatched. This CDR3 spans 14 amino acids. The CDR3 loop reads CASSVPGGYNEQFF. The DNA of the CDR3 is TGCGCCAGCAGCGTCCCCGGGGGGTACAATGAGCAGTTCTTC.

This clonotype was picked up a small number of times. This chain uses TRBV15 with TRBJ1-4; D remains unclear. The CDR3 loop spans 15 amino acids. Trimming left V 3 bases short and J 3 bases short, with 11 bases between. Germline assignment: CDR1 LNHNV and CDR2 YYDKDF (reference sequence). The DNA of the CDR3 is TGTGCCACCAGCAGGGACCGAAGAGCTAATGAAAAACTGTTTTTT. As protein: CATSRDRRANEKLFF.

This clonotype came up many times. CDR3 in amino acids: CASSLQGSSNQPQHF. CDR3 nucleotide sequence: TGCGCCAGCAGCTTGCAGGGATCAAGCAATCAGCCCCAGCATTTT. V is TRBV5-1 and J is TRBJ1-5, with D maybe TRBD1 (5 bases). The CDR3 loop spans 15 amino acids. Per germline, CDR1 SGHRS and CDR2 YFSETQ. The V end lost 1 base, the J end lost 1 base, and 9 bases lay between the germline ends.

The rearrangement uses TRBV4-2 and TRBJ2-5; perhaps D is TRBD1 or TRBD2 (6 bases each). The CDR3 runs 17 residues. Trimming shortened V by 0 bases and J by 5 bases, and 19 bases separated the two germline ends. Germline V gene sequence: CDR1 LGHNA, CDR2 YNFKEQ. The CDR3 protein is CASSQDSRQGRSETQYF. CDR3 sequence (DNA): TGTGCCAGCAGCCAAGATTCTCGCCAGGGGAGGTCGGAGACCCAGTACTTC.

This clonotype was seen many times. The chain uses TRBV12-3 or TRBV12-4 and TRBJ2-2, with D perhaps TRBD2 (6 bases). Trimming shortened V by 7 bases and J by 3 bases, and 9 bases separated the two germline ends. CDR3 length equals 13 residues. CDR3 region: CASTGTYTGELFF. The DNA of the CDR3 is TGTGCCAGCACCGGGACTTACACCGGGGAGCTGTTTTTT.

This clonotype appeared a few times. This CDR3 reads CASSRDRGEAFF. The CDR3 DNA reads TGTGCCAGCAGCAGGGACAGGGGTGAAGCTTTCTTT. J is TRBJ1-1 and V is TRBV7-2, with 10 bases matching TRBD1. V lost 5 bases, J lost 7 bases, and 1 base stayed unmatched. CDR3 length: 12 amino acids. The germline CDR1 and CDR2 sequences are SGHTA and FQGNSA. Full variable domain (rest looked up from reference TRBV7-2 and TRBJ1-1): GAGVSQSPSNKVTEKGKDVELRCDPISGHTALYWYRQSLGQGLEFLIYFQGNSAPDKSGLPSDRFSAERTGGSVSTLTIQRTQQEDSAVYLCASSRDRGEAFFGQGTRLTVV.

V and J are TRBV10-3 and TRBJ1-4; the D is unclear. The CDR3 is made up of 14 amino acids. Germline CDR1 and CDR2: ENHRY and SYGVKD. V gave up 2 bases and J gave up 4 bases, with 8 bases separating them. The DNA for the CDR3 is TGTGCCATCAGTGAGCCGGGAGATAATGAAAAACTGTTTTTT. As protein: CAISEPGDNEKLFF.

In this sample, this clonotype turned up many times. The CDR3 coding sequence is TGTGCCACCAGGAGGGGGGGGCTGTTCTATGAGCAGTTCTTC. It codes for CATRRGGLFYEQFF. The chain links TRBV15 to TRBJ2-1, with D possibly being TRBD2 (7 bases). This CDR3 has 14 amino acids. V lost 6 bases, J lost 8 bases, and 17 bases lay in between. Germline CDR1 is LNHNV and CDR2 is YYDKDF (reference sequence).

At least ten counts were recorded for this clonotype. The J gene is TRBJ2-3, the V gene TRBV5-5, with 8 nucleotides matching TRBD2. The CDR3 consists of 14 residues. Germline trimming cut 5 bases from V and 5 bases from J; bases unmatched to any gene: 7. Per the germline V gene, CDR1 is SGHKS and CDR2 is YYEKEE (reference sequence). In DNA form, the CDR3 reads TGTGCCAGCAGTGTGCGGGGGGTTGAAGATACGCAGTATTTT. Its protein is CASSVRGVEDTQYF. Using reference TRBV5-5 and TRBJ2-3 for the parts outside the CDR3, the full variable domain is DAGVTQSPTHLIKTRGQQVTLRCSPISGHKSVSWYQQVLGQGPQFIFQYYEKEERGRGNFPDRFSARQFPNYSSELNVNALLLGDSALYLCASSVRGVEDTQYFGPGTRLTVL.

This clonotype has at least ten counts. The V call is TRBV20-1, the J call TRBJ1-5; D gene ambiguous. Germline lookup yields CDR1 DFQATT and CDR2 SNEGSKA (reference sequence). V shed 0 bases and J shed 4 bases, with 10 bases lying between them. The CDR3 has 14 amino acids. The CDR3 spells CSARELEGNQPQHF. CDR3 coding DNA: TGCAGTGCTAGAGAATTAGAGGGAAATCAGCCCCAGCATTTT.

V and J are TRBV14 and TRBJ2-2, with D uncertain. Germline V gives CDR1 SGHDN, CDR2 FVKESK. This CDR3 region has 14 residues. The V and J ends lost 3 bases and 4 bases respectively, with 9 bases between them. The CDR3 is CASSQVTSTGELFF. DNA for the CDR3: TGTGCCAGCAGCCAGGTCACCTCCACCGGGGAGCTGTTTTTT.

This sequence joins TRBV29-1 and TRBJ2-3; 7 bases are shared with TRBD1. The germline gives CDR1 SQVTM, CDR2 ANQGSEA. Trimming took 0 bases from V and 8 from J; bases not matched to a gene: 11. The CDR3 totals 15 residues. CDR3 sequence (DNA): TGCAGCGTTGAAGATTTGAGGGGACAGAGCGGTACGCAGTATTTT. Its protein is CSVEDLRGQSGTQYF.

This clonotype was counted between two and nine times. The CDR3 region has the DNA TGCAGTGCGCCCGGGACTAGAAGGTATGAGCAGTTCTTC. Translation: CSAPGTRRYEQFF. The gene calls are TRBV20-1 and TRBJ2-1; TRBD2 agrees at 8 bases. Germline CDR1 is DFQATT and CDR2 is SNEGSKA (reference sequence). The CDR3 is 13 amino acids. V shed 6 bases, J shed 8 bases, and the junction held 9 bases outside the gene matches.

The sample holds many counts of this clonotype. This chain joins TRBV7-2 and TRBJ2-2, with D possibly matching TRBD1 (5 bases). CDR3 size: 13 residues. Looked up from germline, CDR1 is SGHTA and CDR2 is FQGNSA. V shed 5 bases and J shed 1 base, with 5 bases lying between them. CDR3 residues: CASSRGNTGELFF. The DNA of the CDR3 is TGTGCCAGCAGCAGGGGGAACACCGGGGAGCTGTTTTTT. Complete variable domain (other parts from reference TRBV7-2 and TRBJ2-2): GAGVSQSPSNKVTEKGKDVELRCDPISGHTALYWYRQSLGQGLEFLIYFQGNSAPDKSGLPSDRFSAERTGGSVSTLTIQRTQQEDSAVYLCASSRGNTGELFFGEGSRLTVL.

The chain combines TRBV19 with TRBJ2-5; maybe TRBD1 (5 bases). V was trimmed by 4 bases and J by 4 bases, leaving 13 bases between them. Germline CDR1 LNHDA, CDR2 SQIVND (reference sequence). CDR3 length: 14 residues. CDR3 in amino acids: CASSSSGSAETQYF. Written as DNA, the CDR3 is TGTGCCAGTAGTAGCTCAGGGTCAGCAGAGACCCAGTACTTC.

The chain is built from TRBV5-1 and TRBJ1-6; D call uncertain. Deletions cut 4 bases from V and 10 bases from J, with 18 bases between. The germline V gene encodes CDR1 SGHRS and CDR2 YFSETQ. The CDR3 contains 15 residues. The chain's CDR3 is CASSAGSAETSPLHF. The CDR3 DNA sequence: TGCGCCAGCAGCGCCGGGTCAGCAGAAACCTCACCCCTCCACTTT.

The table lists this clonotype with many counts. The rearrangement joins TRBV11-2 to TRBJ2-3; D is unclear. The germline V gene encodes CDR1 SGHAT and CDR2 FQNNGV. The V end was cut by 5 bases, the J end by 2 bases, with 17 bases between. The CDR3 covers 16 residues. The CDR3 sequence is CASSARVRTLTDTQYF. The CDR3 nucleotides are TGTGCCAGCAGCGCCCGGGTGCGGACCCTCACAGATACGCAGTATTTT.

A few counts support this clonotype. V is TRBV29-1 and J is TRBJ1-1; D is possibly TRBD1 (6 bases). The V end lost 6 bases, the J end lost 6 bases, and 20 bases lay between the germline ends. The CDR3 is 14 residues long. CDR1 SQVTM and CDR2 ANQGSEA come from the germline V gene. The CDR3 protein is CSVELDTGSAEAFF. Written as DNA, the CDR3 is TGCAGCGTCGAACTCGACACAGGGAGCGCTGAAGCTTTCTTT. Looking up the rest from reference TRBV29-1 and TRBJ1-1 gives the full variable domain: SAVISQKPSRDICQRGTSLTIQCQVDSQVTMMFWYRQQPGQSLTLIATANQGSEATYESGFVIDKFPISRPNLTFSTLTVSNMSPEDSSIYLCSVELDTGSAEAFFGQGTRLTVV.

This clonotype was seen many times. The rearrangement uses TRBV5-1 and TRBJ2-5; no definite D call. Germline V gene lookup returns CDR1 SGHRS and CDR2 YFSETQ. The CDR3 covers 15 residues. V was cut by 0 bases and J by 5 bases, with 14 bases left in between. CDR3 sequence (DNA): TGCGCCAGCAGCTTGGTCTTTGGGCGTGGGGAGACCCAGTACTTC. Its translation: CASSLVFGRGETQYF. Using reference TRBV5-1 and TRBJ2-5 for the parts outside the CDR3, the full variable domain is KAGVTQTPRYLIKTRGQQVTLSCSPISGHRSVSWYQQTPGQGLQFLFEYFSETQRNKGNFPGRFSGRQFSNSRSEMNVSTLELGDSALYLCASSLVFGRGETQYFGPGTRLLVL.